This T cell receptor (beta chain) derives from a study of T cells expressing NK-cell markers. Turning to the study itself: Repertoires of TCR beta were obtained from T cells sorted as CD3+CD56+NKG2C+, CD3+CD56+NKG2C- and CD3+CD56-NKG2C+. Most of the eight sequenced donors tested HCMV-seropositive; one tested seronegative.

About this clonotype: Its target is unknown.

Findings and caveats of the study: For a handful of donors, these clonotypes were likewise the leading ones in the CD3+CD56-NKG2C+ fraction.

In germline, CDR1 is SGHRS, CDR2 YFSETQ. The CDR3 totals 15 residues. Following a re-call of the 5' RACE reads, TCRdb has one entry per CDR3 protein and lacks DNA. Here the sample table reports 550,000 to 600,000 distinct CDR3 sequences. This clonotype was obtained from a man aged 18-30 years in good health. Sequenced sample: blood T cells: a sorted CD56 or NKG2C T cell subset, CD4+ or CD8+ T cells, or bulk PBMC T cells (not recorded which). V and J are TRBV5-1 and TRBJ2-4; TCRdb indicates TRBD1, and absent DNA this call remains unverified. CDR3 protein: CASSLVSGQENIQYF. Supplemented by reference TRBV5-1 and TRBJ2-4, the full variable domain reads KAGVTQTPRYLIKTRGQQVTLSCSPISGHRSVSWYQQTPGQGLQFLFEYFSETQRNKGNFPGRFSGRQFSNSRSEMNVSTLELGDSALYLCASSLVSGQENIQYFGAGTRLSVL.